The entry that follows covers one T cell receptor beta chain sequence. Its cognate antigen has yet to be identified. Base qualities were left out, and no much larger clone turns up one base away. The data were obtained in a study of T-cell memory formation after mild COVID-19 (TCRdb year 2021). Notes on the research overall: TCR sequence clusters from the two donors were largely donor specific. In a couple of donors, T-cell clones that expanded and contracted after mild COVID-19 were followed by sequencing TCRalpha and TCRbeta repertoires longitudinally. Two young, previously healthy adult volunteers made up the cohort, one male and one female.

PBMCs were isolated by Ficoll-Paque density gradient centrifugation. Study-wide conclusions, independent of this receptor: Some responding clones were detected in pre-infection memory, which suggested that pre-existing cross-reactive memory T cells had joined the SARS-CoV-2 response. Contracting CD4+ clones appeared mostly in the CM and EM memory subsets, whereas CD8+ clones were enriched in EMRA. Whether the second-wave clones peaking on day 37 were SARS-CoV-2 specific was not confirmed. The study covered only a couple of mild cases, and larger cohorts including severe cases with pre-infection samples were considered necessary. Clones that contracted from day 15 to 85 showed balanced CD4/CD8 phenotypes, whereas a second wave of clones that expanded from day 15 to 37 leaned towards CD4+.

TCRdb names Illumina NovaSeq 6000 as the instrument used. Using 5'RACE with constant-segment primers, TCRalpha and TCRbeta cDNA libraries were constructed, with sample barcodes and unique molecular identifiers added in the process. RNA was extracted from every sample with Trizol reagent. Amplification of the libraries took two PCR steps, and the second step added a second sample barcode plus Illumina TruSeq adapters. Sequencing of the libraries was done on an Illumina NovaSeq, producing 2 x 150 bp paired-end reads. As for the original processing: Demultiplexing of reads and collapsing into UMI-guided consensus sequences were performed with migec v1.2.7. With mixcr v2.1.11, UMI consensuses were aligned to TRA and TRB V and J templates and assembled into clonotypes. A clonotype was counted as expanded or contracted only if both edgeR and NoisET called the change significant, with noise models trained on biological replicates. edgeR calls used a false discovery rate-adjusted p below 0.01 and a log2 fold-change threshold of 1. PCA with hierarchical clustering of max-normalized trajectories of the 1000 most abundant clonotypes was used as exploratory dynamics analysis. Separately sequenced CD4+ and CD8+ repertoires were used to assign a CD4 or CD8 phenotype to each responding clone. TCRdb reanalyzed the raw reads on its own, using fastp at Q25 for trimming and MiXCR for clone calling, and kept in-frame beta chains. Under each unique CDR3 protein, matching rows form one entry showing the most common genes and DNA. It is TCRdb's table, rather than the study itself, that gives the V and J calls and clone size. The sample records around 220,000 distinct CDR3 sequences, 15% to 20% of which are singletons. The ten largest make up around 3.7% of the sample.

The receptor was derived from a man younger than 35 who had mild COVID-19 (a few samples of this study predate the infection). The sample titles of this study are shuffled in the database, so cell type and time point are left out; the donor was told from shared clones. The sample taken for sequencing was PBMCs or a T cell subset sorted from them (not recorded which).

The CDR3 corresponds to CAWRKHYTGELFF. The DNA sequence is TGTGCCTGGAGAAAGCATTACACCGGGGAGCTGTTTTTT. The chain is made from TRBV30 and TRBJ2-2, with no confident D gene call. CDR1 GTSNPN and CDR2 SVGIG were looked up in the germline V gene (reference sequence). The CDR3 starts with the cysteine, ends with the phenylalanine, and has 13 residues. Just CDR3 DNA is preserved here, 39 bases in frame from base 1. V drops 3 bases and J drops 3 bases, leaving 8 bases in between.